Described below is a single T cell receptor beta chain sequence and its context. This clone was recorded only once. What this receptor recognizes is not known. No base-level quality is on record; no much larger clone is a single base apart. In light of the paper, this sample's time point label describes: baseline before first vaccination. Vaccinee samples were obtained from the UK trials COV001 and COV002, which included a single-blind randomized controlled phase 2/3 trial of AZD1222 (ChAdOx1 nCoV-19) in healthy adults. For TCRbeta chain sequencing, PBMC samples from trial participants were taken at day 0 and at day 28 after the second dose. The CDR3 regions of human TCRbeta chains were subjected to immunosequencing. As for the authors' bioinformatics: Repertoire TCRs were matched against a reference library of SARS-CoV-2-specific TCRs generated with the MIRA antigen-specificity platform. Breadth meant the fraction of unique TCRs that were SARS-CoV-2-associated, whereas depth meant the fraction of total T cells that were SARS-CoV-2-associated. Using the MIRA data, each spike-specific TCR was assigned both to the spike region to which the TCR was reactive and to a CD4 or CD8 class. Log10-transformed breadth and depth values were compared by one-way ANOVA with Sidak's multiple comparisons tests. TCRdb carries this immuneACCESS record with in-frame sequences only. Its versions omit some clonotypes, under half of them owing to an unresolved V gene in the studies checked, with the rest unexplained. The V and J calls and clone size come from that table; D and trimming were worked out from the DNA. In this sample the table shows around 120,000 clones, 92% of which occur a single time. The ten largest clonotypes hold about 14% of the sample.

This sample was taken from a study of T cell responses to AZD1222 COVID-19 vaccine (dated by TCRdb to the early 2020s). With respect to the entire study: AZD1222 recipients given second doses at about 4 weeks or at about 12 weeks were pooled, since spike-specific TCR depth and breadth were not found to differ between the two schedules. Trial participants were enrolled by age into 18-55, 56-69 and 70-plus year subgroups, with approximately 150, 28 and 58 TCR-sequenced participants respectively. TCR sequencing covered 233 trial participants: 200 to 210 given two doses of AZD1222 and 26 given two doses of MenACWY control vaccine.

Trimming removed 5 bases from V and 1 base from J, leaving 14 bases between the germline ends. Measured from the cysteine to the phenylalanine, the CDR3 is 15 residues long. The only DNA kept is the CDR3, 45 bases in frame from the first base. Sequences SEHNR (CDR1) and FQNEAQ (CDR2) are obtained from the germline V gene (reference sequence). The research as a whole found: After two AZD1222 doses, both the breadth and the depth of spike-specific TCRs were significantly higher than at day 0 and than in MenACWY recipients. Vaccine-associated CD4 TCRs spanned the whole spike protein, with dominant responses in regions 160-218 and 743-854. Only 5 to 7 AZD1222 recipients were SARS-CoV-2 seropositive at baseline, limiting conclusions about previously exposed vaccinees. Participants were mostly white British and included more females than males, and it was suggested by the authors that clonal diversity may have been underestimated. Because no samples from the day 14 peak response were available, repertoires could be characterized only after the peak T cell response. Nearly half of unique spike-specific TCRs reportedly recognized epitopes outside regions mutated in the B.1.351 and B.1.1.7 variants. In the small 56-69-year group, the increase in depth fell short of significance, most likely because of low power.

The sequence derives from an adult in good health. Recombination linked TRBV7-9 to TRBJ1-1, with an unclear D gene assignment. The sequences come from peripheral blood, collected on day 0 of AZD1222 vaccination. The CDR3 corresponds to CASSPWINSNTEAFF. The nucleotides read TGTGCCAGCAGCCCTTGGATTAATTCGAACACTGAAGCTTTCTTT.